This TCR beta chain was sequenced for a study of OX40 agonist ivuxolimab in advanced cancers. Clones were read by immunoSEQ multiplex PCR, and TCRdb kept only the in-frame ones, dropping some. Of about 90,000 clones listed, roughly 90% were seen once; the top ten hold about 0.16%. This receptor was taken from an adult with an advanced solid tumor such as melanoma, head and neck, liver or kidney cancer. The material sequenced was CD4+ or CD8+ T cells sorted from blood, taken in a trial of the OX40 agonist ivuxolimab.

CDR3 nucleotides: TGTGCCAGCAGTGAAGGTGGGACCCGAGGATATTTT. It codes for CASSEGGTRGYF. The chain joins TRBV2 to TRBJ1-3; the D gene is possibly TRBD1 (5 bases). Looked up from germline, CDR1 is SNHLY and CDR2 is FYNNEI. V lost 1 base and J lost 15, with 13 bases in between. The CDR3 is made up of 12 amino acids.